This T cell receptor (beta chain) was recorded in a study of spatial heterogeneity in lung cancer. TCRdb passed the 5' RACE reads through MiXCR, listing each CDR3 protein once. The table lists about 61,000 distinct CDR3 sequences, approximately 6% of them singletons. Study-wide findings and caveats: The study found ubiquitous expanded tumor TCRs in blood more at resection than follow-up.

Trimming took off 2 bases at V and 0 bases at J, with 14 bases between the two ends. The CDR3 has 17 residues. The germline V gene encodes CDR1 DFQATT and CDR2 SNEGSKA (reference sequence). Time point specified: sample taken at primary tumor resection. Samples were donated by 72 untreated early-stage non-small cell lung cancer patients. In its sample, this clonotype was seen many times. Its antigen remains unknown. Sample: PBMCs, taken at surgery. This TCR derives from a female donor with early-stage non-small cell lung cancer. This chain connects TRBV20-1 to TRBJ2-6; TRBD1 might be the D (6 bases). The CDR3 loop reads CSARTQGNPSGANVLTF. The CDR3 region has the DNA TGCAGTGCTAGAACTCAGGGGAACCCCTCTGGGGCCAACGTCCTGACTTTC.